This T cell receptor (beta chain) was recorded in a study of response to subunit inactivated influenza vaccine. About this clonotype itself: What it binds is not known.

The study's findings and limits: After each seasonal influenza vaccination, few new T cells are recruited, the authors suggested.

CDR3 length equals 16 residues. Germline-derived CDR1 and CDR2 are SGHRS and YFSETQ. The V segment lost 1 base and the J segment 3 bases; nucleotides outside the gene matches: 7. One entry per CDR3 protein results from TCRdb running MiXCR on the RT-PCR reads. The table records fewer than 700,000 distinct CDR3 sequences, 13% of them present only once. This sample comprised PBMCs from blood, obtained around seven weeks after vaccination. The chain carries TRBV5-1 and TRBJ2-3; 8 nucleotides match TRBD2. This TCR was recovered from a man aged 45-65 years who received an inactivated influenza vaccine. The CDR3 DNA is TGCGCCAGCAGCTTGAGTACGGGGGGGCCGACAGATACGCAGTATTTT. Its translation: CASSLSTGGPTDTQYF. Complete variable domain (other parts from reference TRBV5-1 and TRBJ2-3): KAGVTQTPRYLIKTRGQQVTLSCSPISGHRSVSWYQQTPGQGLQFLFEYFSETQRNKGNFPGRFSGRQFSNSRSEMNVSTLELGDSALYLCASSLSTGGPTDTQYFGPGTRLTVL.